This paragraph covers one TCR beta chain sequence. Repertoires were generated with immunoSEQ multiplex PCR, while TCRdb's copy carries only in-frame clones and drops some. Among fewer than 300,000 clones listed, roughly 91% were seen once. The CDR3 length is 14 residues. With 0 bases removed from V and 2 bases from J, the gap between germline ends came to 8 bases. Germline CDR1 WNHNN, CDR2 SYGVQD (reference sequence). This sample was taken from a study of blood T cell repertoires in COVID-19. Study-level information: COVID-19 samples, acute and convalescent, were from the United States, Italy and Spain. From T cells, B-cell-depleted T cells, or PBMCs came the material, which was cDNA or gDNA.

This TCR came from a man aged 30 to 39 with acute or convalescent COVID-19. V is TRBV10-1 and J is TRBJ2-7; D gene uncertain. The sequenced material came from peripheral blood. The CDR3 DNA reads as TGCGCCAGCAGTGAGTCCTCTCTACCCTACGAGCAGTACTTC. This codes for CASSESSLPYEQYF.